The clone carrying this TCR beta chain has more than one count but fewer than ten. Its antigen is not identified. TCRdb ran MiXCR on the reads and lists one entry per CDR3 protein. The table has 700,000 to 950,000 distinct CDR3 sequences, about 33% seen once; the top ten hold 9.5% to 15%. The data were taken from a study of T cell repertoires in cytomegalovirus infection. Study background: As its CMV epitopes, the study selected recently identified HLA-C-restricted and well-studied HLA-B-restricted targets.

There are 14 residues in the CDR3. The germline V and J ends were trimmed by 1 base and 3 bases, with 10 bases remaining between them. Germline CDR1 is SGHTA and CDR2 is FQGNSA. The study, taken as a whole, reports: Accumulated public TCR beta family frequency recognized individuals carrying CMV together with the relevant HLA.

The clonotype was recovered from a human donor in good health (CMV status not recorded). Some clones in this sample may be carry-over from other donors' samples. The chain couples TRBV7-2 to TRBJ2-7; D unresolved. Sequenced here: cultured CD8+ T cells from PBMCs, sampled from culture after CMV antigen stimulation. The CDR3 reads CASSLVGIDYEQYF. The DNA for the CDR3 is TGTGCCAGCAGCTTAGTAGGGATCGACTACGAGCAGTACTTC.